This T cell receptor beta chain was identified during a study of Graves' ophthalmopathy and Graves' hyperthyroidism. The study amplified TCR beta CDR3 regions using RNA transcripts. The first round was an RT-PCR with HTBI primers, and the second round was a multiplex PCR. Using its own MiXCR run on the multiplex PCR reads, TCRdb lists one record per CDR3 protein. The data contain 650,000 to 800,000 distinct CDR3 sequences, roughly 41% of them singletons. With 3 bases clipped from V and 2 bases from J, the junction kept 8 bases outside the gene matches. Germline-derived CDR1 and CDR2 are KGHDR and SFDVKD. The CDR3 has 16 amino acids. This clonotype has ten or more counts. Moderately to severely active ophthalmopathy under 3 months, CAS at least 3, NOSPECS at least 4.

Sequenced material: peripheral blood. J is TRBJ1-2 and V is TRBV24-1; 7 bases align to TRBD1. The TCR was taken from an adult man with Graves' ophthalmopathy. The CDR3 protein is CATSDGTGQRNYGYTF. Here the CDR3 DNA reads TGTGCCACCAGTGATGGGACGGGACAGAGGAACTATGGCTACACCTTC.